A single sample gave rise to the 17 T cell receptor beta chains below, sequenced in a study of Graves' ophthalmopathy and Graves' hyperthyroidism. Amplification targeted the TCR beta CDR3 regions, with RNA transcripts as the source material. HTBI primers served in a first-round RT-PCR, which a second-round multiplex PCR followed. MiXCR was run by TCRdb on the multiplex PCR reads, yielding one entry per CDR3 protein. The table has roughly 170,000 distinct CDR3 sequences, roughly two fifths seen once; the top ten hold nearly 9%. Sequenced sample: peripheral blood. The receptors come from a man younger than 40 with Graves' ophthalmopathy.

This chain joins TRBV20-1 and TRBJ1-1; no firm D call. This CDR3 contains 13 residues. Germline V gene sequence: CDR1 DFQATT, CDR2 SNEGSKA (reference sequence). V lost 4 bases to trimming and J lost 0 bases, with 9 bases between them. The CDR3 reads CSAIGGMNTEAFF. CDR3 sequence (DNA): TGCAGTGCTATCGGAGGAATGAACACTGAAGCTTTCTTT.

The gene calls are TRBV6-2 or TRBV6-3 and TRBJ1-5; D is ambiguous. V lost 0 bases to trimming and J lost 9 bases, with 12 bases between them. Per germline, CDR1 MNHEY and CDR2 SVGEGT. The CDR3 sequence is 14 residues long. In nucleotides, the CDR3 is TGTGCCAGCAGTTACTCGCTATCGGAACTGCCCCAGCATTTT. It encodes CASSYSLSELPQHF.

At least ten counts were recorded for this clonotype. This CDR3 reads CASSLFSILAKNIQYF. CDR3 sequence (DNA): TGTGCCAGCAGTTTATTTTCGATACTAGCCAAAAACATTCAGTACTTC. The chain joins TRBV12-3 or TRBV12-4 to TRBJ2-4, with D unclear. The V end was cut by 2 bases, the J end by 0 bases, with 11 bases between. This CDR3 contains 16 residues.

Many counts were recorded for this clonotype. The chain joins TRBV28 to TRBJ2-7; TRBD1 is a possible D gene (5 bases). The CDR3 length is 14 residues. V lost 7 bases and J 1 base, leaving 14 bases between the germline ends. Germline loops: CDR1 MDHEN, CDR2 SYDVKM. For the CDR3, the DNA is TGTGCCAGCACAACCCTACAGGCATCCTACGAGCAGTACTTC. It codes for CASTTLQASYEQYF.

Ten or more counts support this clonotype. The V and J genes are TRBV6-2 or TRBV6-3 and TRBJ2-5; TRBD1 matches at 11 bases. This CDR3 has 14 residues. V was clipped by 6 bases and J by 4 bases; unmatched bases: 4. The germline V gene has CDR1 MNHEY and CDR2 SVGEGT. The CDR3, as DNA: TGTGCCAGCAGACGGGACAGGGGGGGAGAGACCCAGTACTTC. Translated, it gives CASRRDRGGETQYF.

The chain carries TRBV12-3 or TRBV12-4 and TRBJ2-7, with unresolved D. The V and J ends lost 5 bases and 4 bases respectively, with 15 bases between them. The CDR3 sequence is 14 residues long. The CDR3 loop is CASSKAPPPYEQYF. The CDR3 coding sequence is TGTGCCAGCAGTAAGGCCCCACCTCCTTACGAGCAGTACTTC.

To note about this clonotype: Its ends do not fully match the called genes, so a read error is possible. The J gene is TRBJ1-1, the V gene TRBV6-2 or TRBV6-3; D unclear. This CDR3 has 15 residues. Germline V lookup: CDR1 MNHEY, CDR2 SVGEGT. Here the CDR3 reads CASSYRWATSTESFF. In nucleotides, the CDR3 is TGTGCCAGCAGTTACCGTTGGGCAACGAGCACTGAATCTTTCTTT.

This clonotype has at least ten counts. The chain links TRBV15 to TRBJ2-7, with D possibly TRBD2 on 6 matching bases. Germline V CDR1 and CDR2: LNHNV, YYDKDF (reference sequence). Trimming took 3 bases from V and 0 from J, leaving 12 bases between them. The CDR3 sequence is 15 residues long. The CDR3 reads CATSRDREISYEQYF. The CDR3 nucleotides read TGTGCCACCAGCAGGGACCGGGAGATCTCCTACGAGCAGTACTTC.

This clonotype was detected many times. The chain uses TRBV13 and TRBJ2-5; D ambiguous. The CDR3 spans 19 residues. Germline lookup yields CDR1 PRHDT and CDR2 FYEKMQ (reference sequence). V was clipped by 5 bases and J by 2 bases, with 27 bases between them. CDR3 sequence: CASSPPWSSSGTSQETQYF. DNA for the CDR3: TGTGCCAGCAGCCCCCCTTGGTCGTCCTCAGGAACCAGTCAAGAGACCCAGTACTTC.

This clonotype was seen many times. The chain has TRBV28 and TRBJ2-5, with 11 bases aligning to TRBD1. Losses at the gene ends were 5 bases for V and 2 bases for J; bases not matched to a gene: 1. The germline V gene has CDR1 MDHEN and CDR2 SYDVKM. The CDR3 covers 14 residues. The CDR3: CASSRDRGQETQYF. The CDR3 DNA sequence: TGTGCCAGCAGTCGGGACAGGGGGCAAGAGACCCAGTACTTC. Combining the CDR3 with reference TRBV28 and TRBJ2-5 gives the whole variable domain DVKVTQSSRYLVKRTGEKVFLECVQDMDHENMFWYRQDPGLGLRLIYFSYDVKMKEKGDIPEGYSVSREKKERFSLILESASTNQTSMYLCASSRDRGQETQYFGPGTRLLVL.

This clonotype was detected ten times or more. The chain uses TRBV6-5 and TRBJ1-2, with D hard to call. The CDR3 loop spans 11 amino acids. Germline values: CDR1 MNHEY, CDR2 SVGAGI. Trimming took 10 bases from V and 7 from J, leaving 13 bases between them. The CDR3 region has the DNA TGTGCCACCCAGATTTTTAGTGGCTACACCTTC. Translated, it gives CATQIFSGYTF.

This clonotype was seen ten or more times. J is TRBJ2-7 and V is TRBV29-1; D might be TRBD1 (6 bases). The CDR3 covers 14 residues. CDR1 is SQVTM, CDR2 ANQGSEA, per germline. Trimming removed 1 base from V and 2 bases from J, with 12 bases in between. In DNA, the CDR3 is TGCAGCGTTGAAGGGGCAGGGGTAACCTACGAGCAGTACTTC. It specifies CSVEGAGVTYEQYF.

This clonotype was detected many times. The genes are TRBV6-2 or TRBV6-3 and TRBJ2-5; D is uncertain. The CDR3 sequence is 12 residues long. V lost 6 bases and J 1 base, leaving 6 bases between the germline ends. Germline CDR1 MNHEY, CDR2 SVGEGT. CDR3 loop: CASRTIQETQYF. In DNA, the CDR3 is TGTGCCAGCAGAACGATCCAAGAGACCCAGTACTTC.

This clonotype was picked up one time. The gene calls are TRBV30 and TRBJ1-1; perhaps TRBD1 as D (5 bases). This CDR3 is built from 14 residues. CDR1 and CDR2 from the germline V gene are GTSNPN and SVGIG (reference sequence). Deletions cut 0 bases from V and 5 bases from J, with 13 bases between. Here the CDR3 DNA reads TGTGCCTGGAGTGTATTCCTGGCAGGGACTGAAGCTTTCTTT. It specifies CAWSVFLAGTEAFF.

This clonotype was observed many times. The chain is built from TRBV19 and TRBJ1-1; D gene unclear. The CDR3 sequence is 13 residues long. The V and J ends lost 8 bases and 0 bases respectively, with 10 bases between them. The V gene's germline CDR1 is LNHDA and CDR2 SQIVND (reference sequence). The CDR3 nucleotides are TGTGCCAGTTCTGGGAATTTGAACACTGAAGCTTTCTTT. Protein: CASSGNLNTEAFF.

The chain has TRBV30 and TRBJ1-2; 7 bases align to TRBD1. V lost 7 bases to trimming and J lost 2 bases; unmatched junction nucleotides: 13. In germline, CDR1 is GTSNPN, CDR2 SVGIG (reference sequence). The CDR3 is made up of 15 amino acids. CDR3 in amino acids: CASVGGDSLNYGYTF. CDR3 nucleotides: TGTGCCTCAGTCGGAGGGGACAGTCTCAACTATGGCTACACCTTC.

The chain employs TRBV6-2 or TRBV6-3 and TRBJ2-5; 9 bases align to TRBD2. Unmatched junction bases numbered 4, after V lost 7 bases and J lost 4 bases. The CDR3 consists of 13 residues. CDR1 MNHEY and CDR2 SVGEGT come from the germline V gene. The CDR3 nucleotides are TGTGCCAGCAATCTAGCGGGATTAGAGACCCAGTACTTC. Translating gives CASNLAGLETQYF.